A selection of T cell receptor beta chains follows, all from one sample in a study of CD8 T cells in Susac syndrome. TCRdb recomputed calls from the immunoSEQ multiplex PCR reads with MiXCR, one row per CDR3 protein. The sample consists of around 110,000 distinct CDR3 sequences, roughly 95% of them appearing once. The sequenced sample consisted of CD8+ T cells from PBMCs. The receptors stem from a human donor with Susac syndrome. Both conserved end residues are part of each CDR3. Fields, in order: V gene, D gene, clone size, J gene, CDR3 protein, CDR3 DNA. D genes are given only for firm matches. Clone size is not always given. Where it is, it says once, few, many or a class for expanded clones.

v_gene: TRBV24-1
d_gene: NA
abundance: NA
j_gene: TRBJ2-2
CDR3aa: CATSDETTWSGELFF
CDR3nt: TGTGCCACCAGTGATGAGACTACCTGGTCCGGGGAGCTGTTTTTT

v_gene: TRBV15
d_gene: NA
abundance: NA
j_gene: TRBJ1-5
CDR3aa: CATSTSDKNQPQHF
CDR3nt: TGTGCCACCAGTACCTCGGACAAAAATCAGCCCCAGCATTTT

v_gene: TRBV9
d_gene: TRBD1
abundance: NA
j_gene: TRBJ2-2
CDR3aa: CASSVTPTGENTGELFF
CDR3nt: TGTGCCAGCAGCGTAACCCCTACAGGGGAGAACACCGGGGAGCTGTTTTTT

v_gene: TRBV5-1
d_gene: NA
abundance: NA
j_gene: TRBJ2-3
CDR3aa: CASSLASPPGRLTDTQYF
CDR3nt: TGCGCCAGCAGCTTGGCCTCCCCCCCGGGCCGACTGACAGATACGCAGTATTTT

v_gene: TRBV7-9
d_gene: NA
abundance: NA
j_gene: TRBJ1-2
CDR3aa: CASSLGAAGYTF
CDR3nt: TGTGCCAGCAGCTTGGGGGCGGCTGGCTACACCTTC

v_gene: TRBV6-5
d_gene: NA
abundance: NA
j_gene: TRBJ2-1
CDR3aa: CASGLRGEDEQFF
CDR3nt: TGTGCCAGCGGGCTCAGGGGTGAGGATGAGCAGTTCTTC

v_gene: TRBV27
d_gene: TRBD1
abundance: NA
j_gene: TRBJ1-2
CDR3aa: CASSPRYRTGVNGYTF
CDR3nt: TGTGCCAGCAGTCCCCGGTATCGGACAGGGGTTAATGGCTACACCTTC

v_gene: TRBV27
d_gene: TRBD2
abundance: NA
j_gene: TRBJ2-2
CDR3aa: CASSGGRSGELFF
CDR3nt: TGTGCCAGTAGCGGGGGAAGGTCCGGGGAGCTGTTTTTT

v_gene: TRBV14
d_gene: NA
abundance: NA
j_gene: TRBJ1-5
CDR3aa: CASSHPVTGGNQPQHF
CDR3nt: TGTGCCAGCAGCCATCCTGTGACGGGAGGCAATCAGCCCCAGCATTTT

v_gene: TRBV7-8
d_gene: NA
abundance: NA
j_gene: TRBJ1-4
CDR3aa: CASTPGRSNEKLFF
CDR3nt: TGTGCCAGCACCCCGGGACGGTCTAATGAAAAACTGTTTTTT

v_gene: TRBV27
d_gene: NA
abundance: NA
j_gene: TRBJ1-2
CDR3aa: CASSPQAKEDYGYTF
CDR3nt: TGTGCCAGCAGTCCACAGGCTAAGGAGGACTATGGCTACACCTTC

v_gene: TRBV5-8
d_gene: NA
abundance: NA
j_gene: TRBJ2-7
CDR3aa: CASSLEGAYEQYF
CDR3nt: TGTGCCAGCAGCTTAGAGGGGGCCTACGAGCAGTACTTC

v_gene: TRBV3-1
d_gene: TRBD2
abundance: NA
j_gene: TRBJ2-3
CDR3aa: CASSPGLATLYTQYF
CDR3nt: TGTGCCAGCAGCCCGGGACTAGCGACCTTGTATACGCAGTATTTT

v_gene: TRBV20-1
d_gene: NA
abundance: NA
j_gene: TRBJ2-5
CDR3aa: CSAPLLGTQYF
CDR3nt: TGCAGTGCGCCCTTATTGGGGACCCAGTACTTC

v_gene: TRBV7-9
d_gene: NA
abundance: NA
j_gene: TRBJ1-2
CDR3aa: CASRGGNYGYTF
CDR3nt: TGTGCCAGCAGGGGAGGGAACTATGGCTACACCTTC

v_gene: TRBV25-1
d_gene: NA
abundance: NA
j_gene: TRBJ2-1
CDR3aa: CASSLGQTNEQFF
CDR3nt: TGTGCCAGCAGCTTGGGACAAACAAATGAGCAGTTCTTC

v_gene: TRBV10-3
d_gene: NA
abundance: NA
j_gene: TRBJ2-4
CDR3aa: CAISESRGERNIQYF
CDR3nt: TGTGCCATCAGTGAGTCGAGAGGGGAGAGGAACATTCAGTACTTC

v_gene: TRBV6-2/TRBV6-3
d_gene: NA
abundance: NA
j_gene: TRBJ2-7
CDR3aa: CASSFPQSRIDEQYF
CDR3nt: TGTGCCAGCAGTTTCCCGCAGTCGCGGATCGACGAGCAGTACTTC

v_gene: TRBV20-1
d_gene: TRBD1
abundance: NA
j_gene: TRBJ1-1
CDR3aa: CSARQGETEAFF
CDR3nt: TGCAGTGCTCGACAGGGAGAAACTGAAGCTTTCTTT

v_gene: TRBV28
d_gene: NA
abundance: once
j_gene: TRBJ2-7
CDR3aa: CASSFFYEQYF
CDR3nt: TGTGCCAGCAGTTTTTTCTACGAGCAGTACTTC

v_gene: TRBV9
d_gene: NA
abundance: NA
j_gene: TRBJ2-1
CDR3aa: CASSNTGEQFF
CDR3nt: TGTGCCAGCAGCAATACGGGAGAGCAGTTCTTC

v_gene: TRBV7-3
d_gene: NA
abundance: NA
j_gene: TRBJ2-3
CDR3aa: CASSPSGADTQYF
CDR3nt: TGTGCCAGCAGCCCCTCGGGGGCAGATACGCAGTATTTT

v_gene: TRBV6-5
d_gene: NA
abundance: NA
j_gene: TRBJ2-7
CDR3aa: CASSYVNEGYEQYF
CDR3nt: TGTGCCAGCAGTTACGTTAATGAGGGTTACGAGCAGTACTTC

v_gene: TRBV5-1
d_gene: NA
abundance: NA
j_gene: TRBJ1-2
CDR3aa: CASSLSGKNYGYTF
CDR3nt: TGCGCCAGCAGCTTGTCGGGAAAAAACTATGGCTACACCTTC

v_gene: TRBV2
d_gene: NA
abundance: NA
j_gene: TRBJ2-4
CDR3aa: CASSVLAREGAAKNIQYF
CDR3nt: TGTGCCAGCAGTGTTCTAGCAAGGGAAGGTGCGGCCAAAAACATTCAGTACTTC

v_gene: TRBV29-1
d_gene: NA
abundance: once
j_gene: TRBJ2-1
CDR3aa: CSVESLESSYNEQFF
CDR3nt: TGCAGCGTTGAATCTCTTGAGAGCTCCTACAATGAGCAGTTCTTC

v_gene: TRBV6-4
d_gene: TRBD1
abundance: NA
j_gene: TRBJ1-5
CDR3aa: CASRRDSNLSNQPQHF
CDR3nt: TGTGCCAGCAGACGGGACAGTAACCTTAGCAATCAGCCCCAGCATTTT

v_gene: TRBV6-2/TRBV6-3
d_gene: NA
abundance: NA
j_gene: TRBJ2-7
CDR3aa: CASSGQLYEQYF
CDR3nt: TGTGCCAGCAGTGGACAGCTCTACGAGCAGTACTTC

v_gene: TRBV15
d_gene: NA
abundance: NA
j_gene: TRBJ2-6
CDR3aa: CATSRDRATGANVLTF
CDR3nt: TGTGCCACCAGCAGAGACAGGGCGACTGGGGCCAACGTCCTGACTTTC

v_gene: TRBV5-6
d_gene: NA
abundance: NA
j_gene: TRBJ2-4
CDR3aa: CASSFGGGDIQYF
CDR3nt: TGTGCCAGCAGCTTCGGGGGTGGGGACATTCAGTACTTC

v_gene: TRBV7-8
d_gene: NA
abundance: NA
j_gene: TRBJ2-7
CDR3aa: CASSLGQLYEQYF
CDR3nt: TGTGCCAGCAGCTTAGGGCAGCTCTACGAGCAGTACTTC

v_gene: TRBV9
d_gene: TRBD1
abundance: NA
j_gene: TRBJ1-1
CDR3aa: CASSVAVNGDRATGEAFF
CDR3nt: TGTGCCAGCAGCGTAGCAGTTAATGGGGACAGGGCGACAGGTGAAGCTTTCTTT

v_gene: TRBV27
d_gene: NA
abundance: NA
j_gene: TRBJ2-2
CDR3aa: CASSPRISRGTGELFF
CDR3nt: TGTGCCAGCAGTCCCCGGATCTCCCGGGGCACCGGGGAGCTGTTTTTT

v_gene: TRBV9
d_gene: NA
abundance: NA
j_gene: TRBJ2-2
CDR3aa: CASSVEAGTGELFF
CDR3nt: TGTGCCAGCAGCGTAGAAGCCGGCACCGGGGAGCTGTTTTTT

v_gene: TRBV12-3/TRBV12-4
d_gene: TRBD1
abundance: NA
j_gene: TRBJ1-2
CDR3aa: CASIGRRGPNYGYTF
CDR3nt: TGTGCCAGCATCGGTCGAAGGGGGCCTAACTATGGCTACACCTTC

v_gene: TRBV13
d_gene: TRBD2
abundance: NA
j_gene: TRBJ2-1
CDR3aa: CASSSKRGEQFF
CDR3nt: TGTGCCAGCAGCTCTAAGCGGGGGGAGCAGTTCTTC

v_gene: TRBV6-1
d_gene: TRBD2
abundance: NA
j_gene: TRBJ2-5
CDR3aa: CASQASETSGVSETQYF
CDR3nt: TGTGCCAGCCAGGCCTCAGAGACTAGCGGGGTGTCAGAGACCCAGTACTTC

v_gene: TRBV29-1
d_gene: NA
abundance: NA
j_gene: TRBJ1-2
CDR3aa: CSVGYGYTF
CDR3nt: TGCAGCGTTGGCTATGGCTACACCTTC

v_gene: TRBV15
d_gene: NA
abundance: NA
j_gene: TRBJ2-7
CDR3aa: CATRQVGYEQYF
CDR3nt: TGTGCCACCAGACAGGTGGGATACGAGCAGTACTTC

v_gene: TRBV4-3
d_gene: NA
abundance: once
j_gene: TRBJ2-5
CDR3aa: CASSQGFGAGETQYF
CDR3nt: TGCGCCAGCAGCCAAGGCTTTGGGGCCGGGGAGACCCAGTACTTC

v_gene: TRBV6-5
d_gene: NA
abundance: NA
j_gene: TRBJ2-7
CDR3aa: CASSPGLGDYEQYF
CDR3nt: TGTGCCAGCTCCCCAGGGTTGGGGGACTACGAGCAGTACTTC

v_gene: TRBV9
d_gene: NA
abundance: NA
j_gene: TRBJ1-6
CDR3aa: CASGAGGAPLHF
CDR3nt: TGTGCCAGCGGGGCCGGGGGTGCACCCCTCCACTTT

v_gene: TRBV6-6
d_gene: TRBD2
abundance: NA
j_gene: TRBJ2-7
CDR3aa: CASSGVAFEQYF
CDR3nt: TGTGCCAGTAGCGGGGTCGCTTTCGAGCAGTACTTC

v_gene: TRBV7-9
d_gene: NA
abundance: NA
j_gene: TRBJ2-5
CDR3aa: CASSPPGQETQYF
CDR3nt: TGTGCCAGCAGCCCCCCAGGGCAAGAGACCCAGTACTTC

v_gene: TRBV4-2
d_gene: NA
abundance: NA
j_gene: TRBJ1-1
CDR3aa: CASSQDSGRTNTEAFF
CDR3nt: TGTGCCAGCAGCCAAGATAGCGGGAGAACGAACACTGAAGCTTTCTTT

v_gene: TRBV20-1
d_gene: TRBD1
abundance: NA
j_gene: TRBJ2-7
CDR3aa: CSARSRGQGTHEQYF
CDR3nt: TGCAGTGCTAGATCCCGCGGACAGGGTACCCACGAGCAGTACTTC

v_gene: TRBV2
d_gene: NA
abundance: NA
j_gene: TRBJ2-2
CDR3aa: CASRVDGNTGELFF
CDR3nt: TGTGCCAGCAGGGTGGACGGGAACACCGGGGAGCTGTTTTTT

v_gene: TRBV5-4
d_gene: NA
abundance: NA
j_gene: TRBJ2-7
CDR3aa: CASSADSYEQYF
CDR3nt: TGTGCCAGCAGTGCCGACAGCTACGAGCAGTACTTC

v_gene: TRBV2
d_gene: NA
abundance: NA
j_gene: TRBJ2-1
CDR3aa: CASSAGISNEQFF
CDR3nt: TGTGCCAGCAGTGCGGGAATAAGTAATGAGCAGTTCTTC

v_gene: TRBV12-3/TRBV12-4
d_gene: NA
abundance: NA
j_gene: TRBJ1-5
CDR3aa: CASSLWGGNQPQHF
CDR3nt: TGTGCCAGCAGTTTATGGGGCGGCAATCAGCCCCAGCATTTT

v_gene: TRBV25-1
d_gene: NA
abundance: NA
j_gene: TRBJ2-3
CDR3aa: CASSGAGLITDTQYF
CDR3nt: TGTGCCAGCTCCGGCGCGGGACTCATCACAGATACGCAGTATTTT

v_gene: TRBV29-1
d_gene: NA
abundance: NA
j_gene: TRBJ1-2
CDR3aa: CSAPWEGDGYTF
CDR3nt: TGCAGCGCCCCTTGGGAGGGGGATGGCTACACCTTC

v_gene: TRBV7-6
d_gene: TRBD1
abundance: once
j_gene: TRBJ2-5
CDR3aa: CASRNTLGTEQETQYF
CDR3nt: TGTGCCAGCAGAAACACGTTAGGGACAGAACAAGAGACCCAGTACTTC

v_gene: TRBV4-3
d_gene: TRBD1
abundance: NA
j_gene: TRBJ1-6
CDR3aa: CASSQLRQGEAPLHF
CDR3nt: TGCGCCAGCAGCCAACTCCGACAGGGAGAGGCACCCCTCCACTTT

v_gene: TRBV6-2/TRBV6-3
d_gene: NA
abundance: NA
j_gene: TRBJ1-5
CDR3aa: CASSYNGNQPQHF
CDR3nt: TGTGCCAGCAGTTATAATGGCAATCAGCCCCAGCATTTT

v_gene: TRBV5-6
d_gene: NA
abundance: NA
j_gene: TRBJ1-2
CDR3aa: CASSQGPGDTYYGYTF
CDR3nt: TGTGCCAGCAGCCAAGGGCCCGGAGACACCTACTATGGCTACACCTTC

v_gene: TRBV20-1
d_gene: TRBD2
abundance: NA
j_gene: TRBJ2-1
CDR3aa: CSARVPTGGVYNEQFF
CDR3nt: TGCAGTGCTAGAGTCCCGACGGGGGGGGTTTACAATGAGCAGTTCTTC

v_gene: TRBV5-1
d_gene: NA
abundance: NA
j_gene: TRBJ1-1
CDR3aa: CASSLDPGMNTEAFF
CDR3nt: TGCGCCAGCAGCTTGGACCCTGGGATGAACACTGAAGCTTTCTTT

v_gene: TRBV9
d_gene: NA
abundance: NA
j_gene: TRBJ2-7
CDR3aa: CASSVAAGRSYEQYF
CDR3nt: TGTGCCAGCAGCGTAGCGGCAGGGAGGTCCTACGAGCAGTACTTC

v_gene: TRBV25-1
d_gene: TRBD1
abundance: NA
j_gene: TRBJ1-2
CDR3aa: CASSEGRTGSRSGGYTF
CDR3nt: TGTGCCAGCAGTGAGGGGAGGACAGGCAGTAGGAGCGGGGGCTACACCTTC